These 16 T cell receptor beta chains were all obtained from the same sample, sequenced in a study of cytomegalovirus exposure and HLA in healthy donors. 60 Vbeta and 13 Jbeta primers were used in PCR. The method was immunoSEQ multiplex PCR; TCRdb's version includes in-frame clones alone and lacks a portion of them. Of 210,000 or so clones listed, about 85% were seen once; the top ten hold 1% to 1.5%. The sample comprised PBMCs. Receptors originate from a human donor in good health.

The chain employs TRBV29-1 and TRBJ2-5, with TRBD1 identical over 7 bases. There are 13 residues in the CDR3. J gave up 4 bases and V 6 bases, and 8 bases lay outside the gene matches. Germline V gene data show CDR1 as SQVTM and CDR2 as ANQGSEA. CDR3 amino acids: CSVVRDSVETQYF. The CDR3 DNA is TGCAGCGTAGTCCGGGACAGTGTAGAGACCCAGTACTTC. The full variable domain, in which reference TRBV29-1 and TRBJ2-5 provide the parts outside the CDR3, is SAVISQKPSRDICQRGTSLTIQCQVDSQVTMMFWYRQQPGQSLTLIATANQGSEATYESGFVIDKFPISRPNLTFSTLTVSNMSPEDSSIYLCSVVRDSVETQYFGPGTRLLVL.

V usage is TRBV29-1 and J usage is TRBJ2-7; 9 bases are shared with TRBD1. Trimming at V came to 4 bases and at J to 0 bases, leaving 7 bases not matched to a gene. This CDR3 contains 15 residues. The V gene's germline CDR1 is SQVTM and CDR2 ANQGSEA. The CDR3 DNA reads as TGCAGCGTTGCGACCGGGACAGGGAGCTCCTACGAGCAGTACTTC. This sequence encodes CSVATGTGSSYEQYF.

The chain is built from TRBV7-9 and TRBJ2-7; 9 positions match TRBD1. The CDR3 is 16 residues long. Germline V gene sequence: CDR1 SEHNR, CDR2 FQNEAQ (reference sequence). V lost 5 bases to trimming and J lost 5 bases; unmatched junction nucleotides: 13. CDR3 nucleotide sequence: TGTGCCAGCAGCCAGTCCTCCCGGGACAGGGACCACGAGCAGTACTTC. Translation: CASSQSSRDRDHEQYF.

V usage is TRBV28 and J usage is TRBJ2-1; the match to TRBD2 covers 7 bases. The trim removed 5 bases at V and 3 bases at J, leaving 4 bases unmatched. Germline CDR1 reads MDHEN; CDR2 reads SYDVKM. This CDR3 is 14 amino acids long. The CDR3 protein is CASSLGTNYNEQFF. CDR3 sequence (DNA): TGTGCCAGCAGTCTCGGGACTAACTACAATGAGCAGTTCTTC. The variable domain in full, completed from reference TRBV28 and TRBJ2-1, reads DVKVTQSSRYLVKRTGEKVFLECVQDMDHENMFWYRQDPGLGLRLIYFSYDVKMKEKGDIPEGYSVSREKKERFSLILESASTNQTSMYLCASSLGTNYNEQFFGPGTRLTVL.

This clone was found once. This rearrangement joins TRBV14 to TRBJ2-5, with 8 bases matching TRBD1. J was trimmed by 4 bases and V by 7 bases; bases with no gene match: 5. Looked up from germline, CDR1 is SGHDN and CDR2 is FVKESK. This CDR3 comprises 13 residues. As DNA, the CDR3 is TGTGCCAGCAACCGACAGGGGAGAGAGACCCAGTACTTC. This sequence encodes CASNRQGRETQYF.

This chain links TRBV4-2 with TRBJ1-1; tentatively, D is TRBD1 (6 bases). The CDR3 length is 14 residues. Germline V lookup: CDR1 LGHNA, CDR2 YNFKEQ. V was clipped by 1 base and J by 1 base, with 7 bases between them. Here the CDR3 reads CASSQATGNTEAFF. CDR3 coding DNA: TGTGCCAGCAGCCAAGCGACAGGGAACACTGAAGCTTTCTTT.

This chain connects TRBV28 to TRBJ2-7; 7 bases are shared with TRBD1. Unmatched junction bases numbered 13, after V lost 4 bases and J lost 4 bases. Germline V CDR1 and CDR2: MDHEN, SYDVKM. This CDR3 is built from 16 residues. The CDR3 spells CASSSPPVRGLYEQYF. The CDR3 DNA reads TGTGCCAGCAGTTCCCCCCCAGTGAGGGGGCTTTACGAGCAGTACTTC.

The V and J genes are TRBV27 and TRBJ1-1, with D perhaps matching TRBD1 (5 bases). The CDR3 is made up of 15 amino acids. Trimming cost V 6 bases and J 0 bases, with 14 bases left between them. Germline V gene data show CDR1 as MNHEY and CDR2 as SMNVEV (reference sequence). DNA for the CDR3: TGTGCCAGCAGCGTCATCTGGGGCCTGAACACTGAAGCTTTCTTT. Translated, it gives CASSVIWGLNTEAFF.

This sequence joins TRBV10-3 and TRBJ2-1; TRBD2 matches 11 bases. With 0 bases clipped from V and 7 bases from J, the junction kept 2 bases outside the gene matches. Germline V gene data show CDR1 as ENHRY and CDR2 as SYGVKD. CDR3 length: 15 residues. CDR3 protein: CAISESGLADNEQFF. CDR3 sequence (DNA): TGTGCCATCAGTGAGTCGGGACTAGCGGATAATGAGCAGTTCTTC.

The gene calls are TRBV10-1 and TRBJ2-2; TRBD1 agrees at 11 bases. Germline CDR1 is WNHNN and CDR2 is SYGVQD (reference sequence). J lost 0 bases, V lost 5 bases, and 5 bases had no gene match. This CDR3 comprises 17 residues. CDR3 nucleotide sequence: TGCGCCAGCAGTTCCGGGACAGGGGGTGCGAACACCGGGGAGCTGTTTTTT. It is translated as CASSSGTGGANTGELFF.

This clone has just a few counts. This sequence joins TRBV7-2 and TRBJ2-1; D gene uncertain. Trimming pared 5 bases from V and 16 bases from J, leaving 9 bases between. Germline values: CDR1 SGHTA, CDR2 FQGNSA. CDR3 size: 9 residues. The CDR3 coding sequence is TGTGCCAGCAGCACCCCTAGTTTCTTC. Its protein product is CASSTPSFF.

The CDR3 DNA is TGTGCCAGCAGATCCGGACAGGGCACAGATACGCAGTATTTT. This codes for CASRSGQGTDTQYF. The chain uses TRBV28 and TRBJ2-3, with 7 bases that match TRBD1. Germline V gene sequence: CDR1 MDHEN, CDR2 SYDVKM. CDR3 length: 14 amino acids. Trimming cost V 6 bases and J 1 base; bases outside gene matches: 4.

This chain joins TRBV6-1 and TRBJ2-5; possible D gene TRBD2, 6 bases. The DNA end is more similar to TRBJ2-7, so the J call may be wrong. The CDR3 covers 15 residues. Germline CDR1 reads MNHNS; CDR2 reads SASEGT. The CDR3 DNA follows: TGTGCCAGCAGTGGGAGGAGGGCCGGTTCCTACGAGCAGTACTTC. It codes for CASSGRRAGSYEQYF.

This clone has a handful of counts. This rearrangement joins TRBV4-1 to TRBJ2-7; tentatively, D is TRBD2 (6 bases). V was trimmed by 0 bases and J by 5 bases, leaving 20 bases between them. The length of the CDR3 is 17 residues. Germline V gives CDR1 MGHRA, CDR2 YSYEKL. DNA of the CDR3: TGCGCCAGCAGCCAAGAGGGGGTTGTCGGGAGTAGGAACGAGCAGTACTTC. This encodes CASSQEGVVGSRNEQYF.

The rearrangement joins TRBV28 to TRBJ2-2, with 9 bases lining up with TRBD1. Germline V gene data show CDR1 as MDHEN and CDR2 as SYDVKM. V was clipped by 3 bases and J by 1 base; unmatched bases: 12. This CDR3 has 19 residues. The CDR3 here is CASSFYGLGTGWNTGELFF. The CDR3 DNA reads as TGTGCCAGCAGTTTTTACGGTCTTGGGACAGGGTGGAACACCGGGGAGCTGTTTTTT.

The V call is TRBV5-1, the J call TRBJ2-5, with D perhaps matching TRBD1 (6 bases). Germline V gene data show CDR1 as SGHRS and CDR2 as YFSETQ. V gave up 0 bases and J gave up 5 bases, with 17 bases separating them. There are 16 residues in the CDR3. DNA for the CDR3: TGCGCCAGCAGCTTGGCCGGGACACCCGGACAGGAGACCCAGTACTTC. Translated, it gives CASSLAGTPGQETQYF.